What follows describes a single T cell receptor beta chain. In the same sample, other DNA sequences code for this CDR3. This record belongs to a study of shared clonotypes between healthy human individuals. The germline gives CDR1 SGHRS, CDR2 YFSETQ. Trimming took 0 bases from V and 2 from J, leaving 5 bases between them. The CDR3 spans 14 residues. Assay used: immunoSEQ multiplex PCR; TCRdb lists only in-frame clones, some missing. The profile shows roughly 640,000 clones, 74% of them singletons. The V call is TRBV5-1, the J call TRBJ1-4; D perhaps matches TRBD1 (5 bases). The sequenced material came from memory CD4+ T cells sorted from blood. The subset was: CD45RA-negative fraction. This sequence originates from a woman in her thirties in good health. The DNA of the CDR3 is TGCGCCAGCAGCTTGGGGGGGACTAATGAAAAACTGTTTTTT. Its protein product is CASSLGGTNEKLFF.